The present T cell receptor (beta chain) was sequenced within a study of T-cell reconstitution after alpha-beta-depleted transplantation in children. This sample's TCRbeta library carried unique molecular identifier barcodes. MiXCR was run by TCRdb on the PCR reads, yielding one entry per CDR3 protein. The table shows some 500,000 distinct CDR3 sequences, with about a sixth occurring only once. Between the trimmed V and J ends, which lost 5 bases and 3 bases, there was a span of 16 bases. CDR1 SQVTM and CDR2 ANQGSEA come from the germline V gene. The CDR3 consists of 14 residues. The receptor was isolated from a human donor who donated a stem cell graft to a child with acute lymphoblastic leukemia. This sample comprised PBMCs from the stem cell graft donor, obtained from the stem cell graft. The chain combines TRBV29-1 with TRBJ2-5; D might be TRBD2 (5 bases). The CDR3 loop reads CSVSGSVRKETQYF. The CDR3 DNA reads as TGCAGCGTTTCGGGTAGCGTCAGGAAAGAGACCCAGTACTTC.